These 27 T cell receptor beta chains were sequenced from one sample in a study of vaccination and CD4 T cells after COVID-19. The treatment was: roughly ten-day PBMC culture with coronavirus spike peptide pools or control peptides (ViraFEST assay). Gathering of the CD4+ T cells, from the unexposed donor, took place before the COVID-19 pandemic (2011-2018). What these receptors recognize is not known. The Oncomine TCR Beta short-read assay was applied to DNA of cultured CD4+ T cells. Via MiXCR, TCRdb re-called the PCR reads, giving one row per CDR3 protein. The profile shows some 7,900 distinct CDR3 sequences, about 26% of them singletons. Sequenced material: CD4+ T cells from blood, cultured in vitro. All receptors derive from a human donor in good health.

This clonotype was seen a handful of times. This chain links TRBV20-1 with TRBJ2-3, with D perhaps TRBD1 (5 bases). V was cut by 3 bases and J by 4 bases, with 17 bases left in between. The CDR3 totals 15 residues. Per the germline V gene, CDR1 is DFQATT and CDR2 is SNEGSKA (reference sequence). In DNA form, the CDR3 reads TGCAGTGCTAGGGGCAGCGATAGGGGCGCAGATACGCAGTATTTT. Amino acid sequence: CSARGSDRGADTQYF.

The V call is TRBV6-1, the J call TRBJ2-5; no clear D. Germline V gives CDR1 MNHNS, CDR2 SASEGT. V gave up 7 bases and J gave up 7 bases, with 16 bases separating them. The CDR3 is 13 residues long. CDR3: CASTSTAMTTQYF. The DNA of the CDR3 is TGTGCCAGCACTTCGACTGCGATGACGACCCAGTACTTC.

The chain employs TRBV29-1 and TRBJ2-7; the D gene is possibly TRBD2 (5 bases). The CDR3 length is 12 residues. Germline V gives CDR1 SQVTM, CDR2 ANQGSEA. Trimming stripped 5 bases from V and 6 bases from J, with 14 bases between. CDR3 in amino acids: CSVPTRSGEQYF. CDR3 sequence (DNA): TGCAGCGTTCCTACTAGGTCGGGCGAGCAGTACTTC.

The CDR3 region has the DNA TGTGCCAGCACAACTCAGGGTTTGCAGTTCTTC. This sequence encodes CASTTQGLQFF. The chain recombines TRBV28 with TRBJ2-1, with D possibly matching TRBD1 (5 bases). This CDR3 comprises 11 residues. Trimming took off 7 bases at V and 12 bases at J, with 13 bases between the two ends. Germline-derived CDR1 and CDR2 are MDHEN and SYDVKM.

The rearrangement joins TRBV28 to TRBJ1-1; D gene unclear. CDR1 MDHEN and CDR2 SYDVKM come from the germline V gene. The CDR3 contains 11 residues. Trimming shortened V by 4 bases and J by 11 bases, and 11 bases separated the two germline ends. The CDR3 DNA reads TGTGCCAGCAGTTCCGGATGGGAGGCTTTCTTT. Its translation is CASSSGWEAFF.

This clonotype was counted a few times. Sequence at one end of the junction differs from germline and may be a read error. The chain recombines TRBV20-1 with TRBJ1-1; tentatively, D is TRBD1 (5 bases). Germline V gene lookup returns CDR1 DFQATT and CDR2 SNEGSKA (reference sequence). The CDR3 runs 14 residues. The CDR3 is CSARAGGGNTEAFF. The CDR3 nucleotides are TGCAGTGCCAGAGCCGGGGGGGGGAACACTGAAGCTTTCTTT.

A few counts support this clonotype. The rearrangement uses TRBV7-2 and TRBJ2-1, with D perhaps given as TRBD1 or TRBD2 (6 bases each). Germline CDR1 is SGHTA and CDR2 is FQGNSA. V was pared by 5 bases and J by 12 bases, with 23 bases between. This CDR3 contains 15 residues. The CDR3, as DNA: TGTGCCAGCAGCCGGGGGAACAGGCTCGTAGGGGGGCAGTTCTTC. Translating it yields CASSRGNRLVGGQFF.

The gene calls are TRBV27 and TRBJ2-2; 8 positions match TRBD2. The V and J ends lost 5 bases and 3 bases, in that order; junction bases with no gene match: 8. CDR1 and CDR2 (germline): MNHEY, SMNVEV (reference sequence). The CDR3 spans 16 residues. CDR3 in amino acids: CASSPSGLVDTGELFF. DNA for the CDR3: TGTGCCAGCAGTCCCTCGGGACTAGTAGACACCGGGGAGCTGTTTTTT.

About this clonotype: One junction end does not reproduce the germline sequence, and a read error may be involved. The genes are TRBV9 and TRBJ2-1; D is undetermined. The CDR3 length is 16 residues. Germline V gene lookup returns CDR1 SGDLS and CDR2 YYNGEE. In nucleotides, the CDR3 is TGTGCCAGCACCGTAGGGTCCCCTGGCGGCTACAATGAGCAGTTCTTC. This sequence encodes CASTVGSPGGYNEQFF.

The chain has TRBV6-5 and TRBJ2-3; TRBD1 agrees at 7 bases. This CDR3 region has 14 residues. J was trimmed by 3 bases and V by 3 bases; bases with no gene match: 3. Germline assignment: CDR1 MNHEY and CDR2 SVGAGI. CDR3 amino acids: CASSYSTGTDTQYF. The CDR3 bases are TGTGCCAGCAGTTATTCGACAGGGACAGATACGCAGTATTTT.

The chain employs TRBV5-8 and TRBJ2-7; 9 positions agree with TRBD1. In germline, CDR1 is SGHTS, CDR2 YDEGEE. The CDR3 has 16 residues. Trimming at V came to 0 bases and at J to 6 bases, leaving 10 bases not matched to a gene. The CDR3 DNA reads as TGTGCCAGCAGCTTGGCCACAGGACAGGGGACGCGCGAGCAGTACTTC. It specifies CASSLATGQGTREQYF.

The V call is TRBV7-3, the J call TRBJ2-7; perhaps TRBD1 as D (7 bases). Germline CDR1 SGHTA, CDR2 FQGTGA. The CDR3 totals 15 residues. The V end was cut by 6 bases, the J end by 3 bases, with 18 bases between. The CDR3 sequence: CASSTRAGGNYEQYF. CDR3 coding DNA: TGTGCCAGCAGTACTCGGGCAGGGGGGAACTACGAGCAGTACTTC.

This clonotype showed up just a few times. The J gene is TRBJ1-3, the V gene TRBV29-1, with TRBD1 identical over 8 bases. Germline V gives CDR1 SQVTM, CDR2 ANQGSEA. Trimming cost V 1 base and J 4 bases; bases outside gene matches: 0. This CDR3 is 13 amino acids long. As DNA, the CDR3 is TGCAGCGTTGAAGGGACAGGGGGAAACACCATATATTTT. Its protein product is CSVEGTGGNTIYF.

This rearrangement joins TRBV20-1 to TRBJ1-1; perhaps TRBD1 as D (6 bases). Between the trimmed V and J ends, which lost 4 bases and 5 bases, there was a span of 14 bases. Germline CDR1 and CDR2: DFQATT and SNEGSKA (reference sequence). CDR3 size: 13 residues. As DNA, the CDR3 is TGCAGTGCTAAACAGGGCGAGGAGACTGAAGCTTTCTTT. It specifies CSAKQGEETEAFF.

The genes are TRBV9 and TRBJ2-5, with D possibly being TRBD2 (6 bases). V was clipped by 2 bases and J by 4 bases, with 12 bases between them. The germline CDR1 and CDR2 sequences are SGDLS and YYNGEE. The CDR3 has 14 residues. CDR3 coding DNA: TGTGCCAGCAGCGTCGGGACTGTTCGAGAGACCCAGTACTTC. Translated, it gives CASSVGTVRETQYF. The whole variable domain, remainder taken from reference TRBV9 and TRBJ2-5, is DSGVTQTPKHLITATGQRVTLRCSPRSGDLSVYWYQQSLDQGLQFLIQYYNGEERAKGNILERFSAQQFPDLHSELNLSSLELGDSALYFCASSVGTVRETQYFGPGTRLLVL.

V gene TRBV5-8 combines with J gene TRBJ1-2, with D perhaps matching TRBD1 (5 bases). Germline V gives CDR1 SGHTS, CDR2 YDEGEE. The CDR3 consists of 16 residues. The V gene lost 4 bases and the J gene lost 4 bases, with 20 bases spanning the gap. Here the CDR3 DNA reads TGTGCCAGCAGCCCAGGTTATGGGACCCAAGGCTATGGCTACACCTTC. Translated: CASSPGYGTQGYGYTF.

This clonotype was counted a few times. The chain couples TRBV5-5 to TRBJ1-1; D is uncertain. CDR3 length equals 16 residues. CDR1 and CDR2 (germline): SGHKS, YYEKEE (reference sequence). Trimming left V 0 bases short and J 0 bases short, with 12 bases between. Here the CDR3 reads CASSLARATVNTEAFF. DNA for the CDR3: TGTGCCAGCAGCTTGGCCCGGGCTACAGTGAACACTGAAGCTTTCTTT.

The chain combines TRBV6-5 with TRBJ2-5; 11 bases line up with TRBD2. The CDR3 extends over 15 amino acids. The J segment lost 2 bases and the V segment lost 3 bases, leaving 2 bases of the junction unmatched. Germline CDR1 is MNHEY and CDR2 is SVGAGI. DNA for the CDR3: TGTGCCAGCAGTTATGGGACTAGCGGTCAAGAGACCCAGTACTTC. It codes for CASSYGTSGQETQYF.

This clonotype was observed a few times. The rearrangement uses TRBV5-4 and TRBJ1-1; D not certain. Trimming shortened V by 4 bases and J by 7 bases, and 20 bases separated the two germline ends. Germline V CDR1 and CDR2: SGHNT, YYREEE (reference sequence). The CDR3 totals 15 residues. The CDR3 nucleotides read TGTGCCAGCAGCCTAGGTACAGCCGGCAAGGGTGAAGCTTTCTTT. This encodes CASSLGTAGKGEAFF.

In DNA form, the CDR3 reads TGCAGTGCTAGGGGACTAGCGGGGGGCGGCACAGATACGCAGTATTTT. Encoded protein: CSARGLAGGGTDTQYF. This chain uses TRBV20-1 with TRBJ2-3; TRBD2 matches 15 bases. After removal of 3 bases from V and 1 base from J, the junction contained 2 bases not matched to a gene. CDR1 DFQATT and CDR2 SNEGSKA come from the germline V gene (reference sequence). This CDR3 has 16 residues.

This clonotype rates as medium-sized. J is TRBJ1-1 and V is TRBV6-1; tentatively, D is TRBD1 (6 bases). Per germline, CDR1 MNHNS and CDR2 SASEGT. The CDR3 extends over 13 amino acids. Here the CDR3 DNA reads TGTGCTACCCACAGGGCAGCGAACACTGAAGCTTTCTTT. The encoded protein is CATHRAANTEAFF.

The chain carries TRBV29-1 and TRBJ2-7, with TRBD1 as a possible D gene (5 bases). The V end was cut by 4 bases, the J end by 2 bases, with 9 bases between. The CDR3 totals 12 residues. Germline-derived CDR1 and CDR2 are SQVTM and ANQGSEA. This CDR3 is CSVAGQAYEQYF. DNA of the CDR3: TGCAGCGTTGCCGGACAAGCCTACGAGCAGTACTTC.

The J gene is TRBJ2-5, the V gene TRBV7-3; 7 bases fit TRBD1. The CDR3 contains 13 residues. The V gene end was trimmed by 4 bases and the J gene end by 5 bases; junction bases not matched to a gene: 4. Germline V lookup: CDR1 SGHTA, CDR2 FQGTGA. Written as DNA, the CDR3 is TGTGCCAGCAGCTCGACAGGGTTCGAGACCCAGTACTTC. Protein sequence: CASSSTGFETQYF.

This clonotype was counted only a few times. The rearrangement uses TRBV19 and TRBJ1-1; no firm D call. Germline loops: CDR1 LNHDA, CDR2 SQIVND (reference sequence). This CDR3 spans 13 amino acids. Trimming cost V 3 bases and J 3 bases, with 8 bases left between them. The CDR3 protein is CASSIGRDTEAFF. The CDR3 nucleotides read TGTGCCAGTAGTATTGGGAGGGACACTGAAGCTTTCTTT.

This clonotype turned up a few times. The V call is TRBV14, the J call TRBJ2-6; no clear D. The V gene's germline CDR1 is SGHDN and CDR2 FVKESK. This CDR3 spans 13 amino acids. Trimming took off 5 bases at V and 2 bases at J, with 4 bases between the two ends. CDR3 in DNA: TGTGCCAGCAGCGGGGCTGGGGCCAACGTCCTGACTTTC. Translating gives CASSGAGANVLTF.

This clonotype has just a few counts. The chain has TRBV7-3 and TRBJ1-1; D is undetermined. Trimming pared 4 bases from V and 5 bases from J, leaving 11 bases between. Germline V lookup: CDR1 SGHTA, CDR2 FQGTGA. The CDR3 is 13 residues long. The CDR3 DNA reads TGTGCCAGCAGCTCCGAGGTAGGGACTGAAGCTTTCTTT. Its translation is CASSSEVGTEAFF.

This clonotype was observed a handful of times. This sequence joins TRBV19 and TRBJ2-1; no firm D call. V was trimmed by 6 bases and J by 4 bases, leaving 10 bases between them. The germline gives CDR1 LNHDA, CDR2 SQIVND (reference sequence). CDR3 length: 13 residues. The CDR3 loop is CASSTLGYNEQFF. The CDR3 DNA reads as TGTGCCAGTAGCACCTTAGGTTACAATGAGCAGTTCTTC.